A single T cell receptor (beta chain) is shown here with its context. The antigen is not known. This sample is drawn from a study of CD8+CD57+ T cells in acquired aplastic anemia. At the level of the study: An average of 3.2 ug of DNA was obtained from sorted CD4+ and CD8+ cells. Sequencing produced an average of about 10 million reads per healthy donor for CD4+ cells. Regarding the study as a whole: Patients and controls shared twenty-nine CD8+ CDR3 sequences. Between patients and controls, CD8+ Simpson's diversity did not vary significantly.

This CDR3 is built from 13 residues. The germline V and J ends were trimmed by 8 bases and 1 base, with 8 bases remaining between them. Germline V gene lookup returns CDR1 SGHTA and CDR2 FQGNSA. Genomic DNA acted as the template from which TCR beta VDJ combination and CDR3 sequence profiling were carried out. MiXCR, run by TCRdb on the reads, gives a single entry per CDR3 protein. The sample holds 40,000 to 45,000 distinct CDR3 sequences, 65% to 70% seen once. Sequencing was performed on sorted CD4+, CD8+, or CD8+CD57+ T cells (not recorded which) from PBMCs. V usage is TRBV7-2 and J usage is TRBJ1-4; D gene ambiguous. This sequence originates from a human donor in good health, serving as a control. The CDR3 DNA reads as TGTGCCAGCGGTCGCGGAACTAATGAAAAACTGTTTTTT. Protein: CASGRGTNEKLFF. The entire variable domain, with the rest obtained from reference TRBV7-2 and TRBJ1-4, is as follows: GAGVSQSPSNKVTEKGKDVELRCDPISGHTALYWYRQSLGQGLEFLIYFQGNSAPDKSGLPSDRFSAERTGGSVSTLTIQRTQQEDSAVYLCASGRGTNEKLFFGSGTQLSVL.